This T cell receptor beta chain emerged from a study of T cells in Graves' hyperthyroidism and ophthalmopathy. Study as a whole: The initial diagnosis was the point when peripheral blood was collected, ahead of any treatment. Whole-study results and caveats: Model output signaled ophthalmopathy a median roughly six months ahead of onset.

V shed 0 bases and J 7 bases; nucleotides not matched to a gene: 6. There are 15 residues in the CDR3. CDR1 is DFQATT and CDR2 is SNEGSKA in the germline V gene (reference sequence). Newly diagnosed hyperthyroidism patients aged 18 to 65 years had disease lasting under 2 months. Each diagnosis was grounded in clinical symptoms, serum thyroxine and TRAb, thyroid ultrasound, and orbital computed tomography. This clonotype was seen many times. The antigen remains undetermined. Researchers amplified the TCR beta CDR3 regions from RNA transcripts. When the TCR CDR3 underwent first-round RT-PCR, the HTBI primer set was used. TCRdb called the multiplex PCR reads again in MiXCR, with one record for every CDR3 protein. The sample carries about 420,000 distinct CDR3 sequences, approximately 15% recorded once.

The material sequenced was blood. The receptor was isolated from a woman aged 18 to 35 with Graves' hyperthyroidism. The chain employs TRBV20-1 and TRBJ1-2; 12 bases fit TRBD1. The CDR3 bases are TGCAGTGCTAGAGATCGGGACAGGGGGCTTTTTGGCTACACCTTC. Its translation: CSARDRDRGLFGYTF.